This T cell receptor beta chain was recovered during a study of PD-L1 blockade in urothelial cancer. The table came from immunoSEQ multiplex PCR; TCRdb's copy has only in-frame clones and leaves some out. The sample lists around 40,000 clones, about 89% occurring once. CDR3 length: 15 residues. Trimming cost V 7 bases and J 7 bases; bases outside gene matches: 15. Germline V gene data show CDR1 as MNHEY and CDR2 as SVGAGI. Time point meaning: pretreatment peripheral blood. The rearrangement uses TRBV6-5 and TRBJ2-7, with 8 bases aligning to TRBD2. The sample was PBMCs, taken around atezolizumab (anti-PD-L1) treatment. The sequence derives from an older woman with urothelial cancer. CDR3 region: CASTPPAGVGREQYF. The DNA for the CDR3 is TGTGCCAGCACCCCACCAGCGGGAGTTGGAAGGGAGCAGTACTTC.